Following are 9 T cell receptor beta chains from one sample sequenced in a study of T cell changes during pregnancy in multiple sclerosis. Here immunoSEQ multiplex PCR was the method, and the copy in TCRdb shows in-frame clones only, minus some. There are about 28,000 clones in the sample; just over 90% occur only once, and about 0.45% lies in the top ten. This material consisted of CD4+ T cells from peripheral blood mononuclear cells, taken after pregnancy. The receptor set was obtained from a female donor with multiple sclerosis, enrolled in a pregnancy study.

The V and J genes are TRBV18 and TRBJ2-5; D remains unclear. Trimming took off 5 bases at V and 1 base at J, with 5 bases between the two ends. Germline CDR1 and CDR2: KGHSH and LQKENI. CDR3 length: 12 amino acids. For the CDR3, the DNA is TGTGCCAGCTCATCCGGCCAAGAGACCCAGTACTTC. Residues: CASSSGQETQYF. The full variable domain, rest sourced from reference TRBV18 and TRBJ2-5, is NAGVMQNPRHLVRRRGQEARLRCSPMKGHSHVYWYRQLPEEGLKFMVYLQKENIIDESGMPKERFSAEFPKEGPSILRIQQVVRGDSAAYFCASSSGQETQYFGPGTRLLVL.

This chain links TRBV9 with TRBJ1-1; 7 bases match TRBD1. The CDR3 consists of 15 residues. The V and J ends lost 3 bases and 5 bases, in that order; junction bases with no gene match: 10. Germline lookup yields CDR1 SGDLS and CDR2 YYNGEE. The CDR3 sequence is CASSGTQGVGTEAFF. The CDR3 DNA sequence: TGTGCCAGCAGCGGAACCCAGGGGGTAGGAACTGAAGCTTTCTTT.

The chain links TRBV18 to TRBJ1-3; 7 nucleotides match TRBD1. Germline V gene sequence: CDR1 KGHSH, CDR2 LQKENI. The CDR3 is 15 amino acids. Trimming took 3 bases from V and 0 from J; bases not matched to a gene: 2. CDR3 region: CASSPTGTSGNTIYF. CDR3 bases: TGTGCCAGCTCACCGACAGGGACCTCTGGAAACACCATATATTTT.

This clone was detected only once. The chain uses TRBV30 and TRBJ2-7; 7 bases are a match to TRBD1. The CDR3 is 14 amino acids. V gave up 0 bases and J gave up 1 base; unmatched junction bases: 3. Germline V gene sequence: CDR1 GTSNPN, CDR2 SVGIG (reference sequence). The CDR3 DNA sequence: TGTGCCTGGAGTGTAGGGGGCTCTTCCTACGAGCAGTACTTC. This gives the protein CAWSVGGSSYEQYF. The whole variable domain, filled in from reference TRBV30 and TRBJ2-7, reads SQTIHQWPATLVQPVGSPLSLECTVEGTSNPNLYWYRQAAGRGLQLLFYSVGIGQISSEVPQNLSASRPQDRQFILSSKKLLLSDSGFYLCAWSVGGSSYEQYFGPGTRLTVT.

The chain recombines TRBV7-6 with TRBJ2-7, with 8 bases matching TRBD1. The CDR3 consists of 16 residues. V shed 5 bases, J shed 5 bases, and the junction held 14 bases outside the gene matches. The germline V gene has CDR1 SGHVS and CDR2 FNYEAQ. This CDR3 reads CASSPRQGNSADEQYF. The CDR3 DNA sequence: TGTGCCAGCAGCCCTCGACAGGGGAATTCGGCGGACGAGCAGTACTTC.

CDR3 in amino acids: CASRQAGGSTDTQYF. The CDR3 region has the DNA TGCGCCAGCAGGCAAGCGGGGGGGAGCACAGATACGCAGTATTTT. The J gene is TRBJ2-3, the V gene TRBV5-1; 10 bases are shared with TRBD2. V dropped 5 bases and J dropped 0; count of bases not matched to a gene: 3. The V gene's germline CDR1 is SGHRS and CDR2 YFSETQ. The CDR3 spans 15 residues.

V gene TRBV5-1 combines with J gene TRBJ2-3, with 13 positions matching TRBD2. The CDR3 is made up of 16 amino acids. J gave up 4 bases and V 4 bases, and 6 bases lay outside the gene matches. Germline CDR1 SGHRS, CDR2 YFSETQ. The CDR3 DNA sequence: TGCGCCAGCAGCCCACAAGGACTAGCGGGAGCAGATACGCAGTATTTT. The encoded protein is CASSPQGLAGADTQYF.

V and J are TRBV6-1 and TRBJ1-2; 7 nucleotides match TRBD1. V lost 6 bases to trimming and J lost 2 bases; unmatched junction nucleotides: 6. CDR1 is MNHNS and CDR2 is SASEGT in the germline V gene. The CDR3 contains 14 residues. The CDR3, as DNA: TGTGCCAGCAGCCAAAAGACAGGGAACTATGGCTACACCTTC. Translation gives CASSQKTGNYGYTF.

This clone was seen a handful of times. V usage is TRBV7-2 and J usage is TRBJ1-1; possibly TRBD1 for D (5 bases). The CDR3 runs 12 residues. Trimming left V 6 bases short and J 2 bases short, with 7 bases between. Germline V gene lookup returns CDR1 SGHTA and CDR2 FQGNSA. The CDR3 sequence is CASRQDNTEAFF. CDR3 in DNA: TGTGCCAGCAGACAGGACAACACTGAAGCTTTCTTT.